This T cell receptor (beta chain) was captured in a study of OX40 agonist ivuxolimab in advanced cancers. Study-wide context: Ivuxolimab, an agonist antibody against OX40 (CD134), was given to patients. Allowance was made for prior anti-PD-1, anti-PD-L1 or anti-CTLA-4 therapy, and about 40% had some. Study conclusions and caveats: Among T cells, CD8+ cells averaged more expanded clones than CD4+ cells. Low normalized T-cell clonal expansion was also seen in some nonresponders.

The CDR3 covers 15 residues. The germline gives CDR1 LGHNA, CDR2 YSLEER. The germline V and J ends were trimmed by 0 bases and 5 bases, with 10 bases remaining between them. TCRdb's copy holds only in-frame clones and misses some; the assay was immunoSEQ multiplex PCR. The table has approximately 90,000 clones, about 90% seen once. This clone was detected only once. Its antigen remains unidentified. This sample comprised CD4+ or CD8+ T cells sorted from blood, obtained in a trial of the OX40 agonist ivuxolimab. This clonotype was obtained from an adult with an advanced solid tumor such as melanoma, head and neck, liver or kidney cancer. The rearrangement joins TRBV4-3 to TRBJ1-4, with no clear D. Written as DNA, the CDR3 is TGCGCCAGCAGCCAAGATCGGGGAGGGAATGAAAAACTGTTTTTT. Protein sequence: CASSQDRGGNEKLFF.